The present entry profiles one T cell receptor (beta chain) with its context. This sample is part of a study of blood T cell repertoires in COVID-19. Study context: There were acute and convalescent COVID-19 samples, and they came from the United States, Italy and Spain. In each case, the material was cDNA or gDNA derived from T cells, B-cell-depleted T cells, or PBMCs.

Germline values: CDR1 SGHNT, CDR2 YYREEE (reference sequence). The CDR3 sequence is 15 residues long. The junction had 12 bases not matched to a gene; V was cut back by 8 bases and J by 2 bases. As handled by the study authors: Reference gene primer amplification in the assay estimated nucleated cell counts. The table came from immunoSEQ multiplex PCR; TCRdb's copy has only in-frame clones and leaves some out. For V, J and clone size, that table is used; D and trimming come from the DNA. The sample comprises almost 95,000 clones, 84% of which are singletons, and about 6.3% rests with the top ten. This sequence originates from a man in his 60s with acute or convalescent COVID-19. The genes are TRBV5-4 and TRBJ1-2; 7 positions match TRBD1. What was sequenced was peripheral blood. The CDR3 is CASLETGAPNYGYTF. In DNA, the CDR3 is TGTGCCAGTTTGGAAACAGGGGCGCCGAACTATGGCTACACCTTC.